Presented here are 16 T cell receptor beta chains from one specimen sequenced in a study of CD8 T cells in Susac syndrome. Random hexamers primed reverse transcription of about 0.45 to 1 ug RNA. In TCRdb, the immunoSEQ multiplex PCR reads were re-called with MiXCR into one record per CDR3 protein. The table includes over 100,000 distinct CDR3 sequences, over 90% detected once. Material: CD4+ T cells from PBMCs. Source of these receptors: a human donor in good health.

V gene TRBV6-2 or TRBV6-3 combines with J gene TRBJ2-7, with D perhaps TRBD1 or TRBD2 (5 bases each). This CDR3 has 13 residues. Trimming left V 10 bases short and J 3 bases short, with 16 bases between. Germline loops: CDR1 MNHEY, CDR2 SVGEGT. DNA of the CDR3: TGTGCCACGGTCCGGGACGCGAGCTACGAGCAGTACTTC. Amino acids: CATVRDASYEQYF.

The V call is TRBV30, the J call TRBJ1-1; weak D call: TRBD1 (5 bases). In germline, CDR1 is GTSNPN, CDR2 SVGIG (reference sequence). The CDR3 has 15 residues. Trimming removed 4 bases from V and 7 bases from J, with 22 bases in between. CDR3 sequence (DNA): TGTGCCTGGACACCCCTCAGGGAAGGTGTCGGTGAAGCTTTCTTT. Encoded protein: CAWTPLREGVGEAFF.

The rearrangement uses TRBV12-3 or TRBV12-4 and TRBJ2-2; D gene unclear. Trimming removed 6 bases at V and 4 bases at J, with 18 bases between. This CDR3 region has 16 residues. The CDR3 spells CASRVNRAAPTGELFF. For the CDR3, the DNA is TGTGCCAGCAGGGTAAATAGGGCGGCACCCACCGGGGAGCTGTTTTTT.

V usage is TRBV5-4 and J usage is TRBJ2-7; possible D gene TRBD1, 7 bases. From germline, CDR1 is SGHNT and CDR2 YYREEE (reference sequence). The CDR3 is 15 amino acids. V was shortened by 0 bases and J by 0 bases, with 10 bases between the two germline ends. The CDR3: CASSLGQGGSYEQYF. In DNA, the CDR3 is TGTGCCAGCAGCTTGGGGCAGGGGGGCTCCTACGAGCAGTACTTC.

The chain couples TRBV20-1 to TRBJ2-3; D is uncertain. V was pared by 1 base and J by 2 bases, with 19 bases between. CDR1 is DFQATT, CDR2 SNEGSKA, per germline (reference sequence). CDR3 size: 17 residues. CDR3 protein: CSARGALLKTVTDTQYF. CDR3 bases: TGCAGTGCTAGAGGGGCCCTCCTAAAGACCGTCACAGATACGCAGTATTTT.

CDR3 amino acids: CASSQDFGASGANVLTF. The CDR3 region has the DNA TGTGCCAGCAGCCAAGATTTCGGAGCAAGTGGGGCCAACGTCCTGACTTTC. The rearrangement links TRBV4-2 to TRBJ2-6; unclear D gene. The V gene lost 0 bases and the J gene lost 3 bases, with 12 bases spanning the gap. The CDR3 covers 17 residues. Germline V lookup: CDR1 LGHNA, CDR2 YNFKEQ.

This chain links TRBV15 with TRBJ1-1, with TRBD1 identical over 9 bases. CDR1 LNHNV and CDR2 YYDKDF come from the germline V gene (reference sequence). V shed 0 bases, J shed 4 bases, and the junction held 6 bases outside the gene matches. This CDR3 contains 16 residues. CDR3 bases: TGTGCCACCAGCAGAGATGGGGGACAGGGCGGCACTGAAGCTTTCTTT. Amino acid sequence: CATSRDGGQGGTEAFF.

CDR3 in DNA: TGCGCCAGCAGCCAAGATAGGGTTTTGAACACTGAAGCTTTCTTT. This gives the protein CASSQDRVLNTEAFF. The chain couples TRBV4-3 to TRBJ1-1, with D unclear. This CDR3 spans 15 amino acids. V shed 0 bases and J shed 0 bases, with 8 bases lying between them. CDR1 and CDR2 from the germline V gene are LGHNA and YSLEER.

The CDR3 DNA sequence: TGCGCCAGCAGCCAAGGGGAAGGAGGCGAGCAGTACTTC. This sequence encodes CASSQGEGGEQYF. The chain is built from TRBV4-3 and TRBJ2-7; TRBD2 is a possible D gene (5 bases). Germline V gene sequence: CDR1 LGHNA, CDR2 YSLEER. The CDR3 has 13 amino acids. V gave up 1 base and J gave up 6 bases, with 10 bases separating them.

V and J are TRBV24-1 and TRBJ2-2; 8 positions match TRBD1. Germline V lookup: CDR1 KGHDR, CDR2 SFDVKD. The junction had 8 bases not matched to a gene; V was cut back by 2 bases and J by 7 bases. The CDR3 consists of 16 residues. DNA for the CDR3: TGTGCCACCAGTGATTCCGGACAGGGCGTCTACGGGGAGCTGTTTTTT. Protein sequence: CATSDSGQGVYGELFF.

The chain uses TRBV5-1 and TRBJ1-4; D perhaps matches TRBD1 (6 bases). CDR1 is SGHRS, CDR2 YFSETQ, per germline. Trimming stripped 4 bases from V and 2 bases from J, with 15 bases between. The CDR3 extends over 16 amino acids. The CDR3 here is CASSKGQGWTNEKLFF. CDR3 DNA sequence: TGCGCCAGCAGCAAGGGACAAGGCTGGACTAATGAAAAACTGTTTTTT.

V usage is TRBV6-5 and J usage is TRBJ1-2; possibly TRBD1 for D (6 bases). CDR3 size: 12 residues. V dropped 4 bases and J dropped 6 bases, with 9 bases sitting between them. Germline CDR1 is MNHEY and CDR2 is SVGAGI. CDR3 sequence: CASSSRQDGYTF. CDR3 nucleotide sequence: TGTGCCAGCAGTTCCAGACAGGATGGCTACACCTTC.

This sequence joins TRBV10-3 and TRBJ1-1; D gene unclear. Germline V CDR1 and CDR2: ENHRY, SYGVKD. The CDR3 covers 17 residues. Trimming removed 6 bases at V and 0 bases at J, with 20 bases between. As DNA, the CDR3 is TGTGCCATCAGCTTCCATTCGGGCGACCCCATGAACACTGAAGCTTTCTTT. It specifies CAISFHSGDPMNTEAFF.

The chain carries TRBV29-1 and TRBJ2-2; weak D call: TRBD2 (5 bases). The V gene lost 6 bases and the J gene lost 0 bases, with 17 bases spanning the gap. CDR3 size: 16 residues. CDR1 SQVTM and CDR2 ANQGSEA come from the germline V gene. The CDR3 DNA is TGCAGCGTGTTGTTGCGGGTCCAATCGAACACCGGGGAGCTGTTTTTT. This sequence encodes CSVLLRVQSNTGELFF.

This chain's CDR3 is CASSYSRNNEQFF. CDR3 coding DNA: TGTGCCAGCAGTTACTCTCGCAACAATGAGCAGTTCTTC. This chain joins TRBV6-2 or TRBV6-3 and TRBJ2-1; D not certain. This CDR3 has 13 residues. The germline CDR1 and CDR2 sequences are MNHEY and SVGEGT. Trimming stripped 0 bases from V and 5 bases from J, with 5 bases between.

The chain employs TRBV20-1 and TRBJ1-2, with TRBD1 as a possible D gene (6 bases). Looked up from germline, CDR1 is DFQATT and CDR2 is SNEGSKA (reference sequence). This CDR3 comprises 14 residues. The V end lost 6 bases, the J end lost 5 bases, and 19 bases lay between the germline ends. CDR3 sequence (DNA): TGCAGTGCGGCGCCAGACAGGACCATTTATGGCTACACCTTC. It translates to CSAAPDRTIYGYTF.